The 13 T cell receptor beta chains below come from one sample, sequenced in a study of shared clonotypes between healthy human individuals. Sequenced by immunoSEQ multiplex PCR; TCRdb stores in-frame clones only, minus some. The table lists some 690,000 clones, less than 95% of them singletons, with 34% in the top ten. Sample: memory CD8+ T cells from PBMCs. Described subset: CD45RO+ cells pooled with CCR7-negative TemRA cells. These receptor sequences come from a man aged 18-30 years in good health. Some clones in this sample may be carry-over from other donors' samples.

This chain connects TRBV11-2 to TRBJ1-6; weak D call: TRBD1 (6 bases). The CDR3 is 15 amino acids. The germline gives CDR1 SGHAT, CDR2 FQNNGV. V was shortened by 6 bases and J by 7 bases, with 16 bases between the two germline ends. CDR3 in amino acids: CASRTLQGGNSPLHF. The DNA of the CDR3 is TGTGCCAGCAGAACACTACAGGGTGGAAATTCACCCCTCCACTTT.

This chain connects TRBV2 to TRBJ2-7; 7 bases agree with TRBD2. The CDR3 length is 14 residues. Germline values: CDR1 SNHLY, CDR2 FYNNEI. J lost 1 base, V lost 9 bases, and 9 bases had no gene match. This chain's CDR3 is CARTSSGQSYEQYF. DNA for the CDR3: TGTGCCAGGACTTCTAGCGGCCAATCCTACGAGCAGTACTTC.

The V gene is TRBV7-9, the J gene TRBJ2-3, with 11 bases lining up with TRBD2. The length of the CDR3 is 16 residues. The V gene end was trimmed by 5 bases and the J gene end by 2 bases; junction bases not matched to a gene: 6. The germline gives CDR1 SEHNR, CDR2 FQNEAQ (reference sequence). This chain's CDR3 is CASSGTSGILTDTQYF. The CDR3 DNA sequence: TGTGCCAGCAGCGGGACTAGCGGAATACTCACAGATACGCAGTATTTT.

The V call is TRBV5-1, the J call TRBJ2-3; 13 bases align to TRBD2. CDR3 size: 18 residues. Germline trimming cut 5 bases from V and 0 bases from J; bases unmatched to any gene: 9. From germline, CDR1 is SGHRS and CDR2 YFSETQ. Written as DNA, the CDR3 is TGCGCCAGCAGAAAGACCGGGACTAGCGGGATGAGCACAGATACGCAGTATTTT. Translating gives CASRKTGTSGMSTDTQYF.

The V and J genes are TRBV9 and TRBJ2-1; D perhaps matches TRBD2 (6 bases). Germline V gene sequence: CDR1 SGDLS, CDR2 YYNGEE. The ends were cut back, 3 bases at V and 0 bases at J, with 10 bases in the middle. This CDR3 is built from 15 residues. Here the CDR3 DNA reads TGTGCCAGCAGCGGGGACGGGAGCTCCTACAATGAGCAGTTCTTC. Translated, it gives CASSGDGSSYNEQFF.

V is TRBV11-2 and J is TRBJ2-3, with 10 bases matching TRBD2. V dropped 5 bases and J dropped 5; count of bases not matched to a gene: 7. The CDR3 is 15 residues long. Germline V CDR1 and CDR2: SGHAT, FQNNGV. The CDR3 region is CASSGTSVFGDTQYF. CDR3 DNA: TGTGCCAGCAGCGGGACTAGCGTTTTTGGAGATACGCAGTATTTT.

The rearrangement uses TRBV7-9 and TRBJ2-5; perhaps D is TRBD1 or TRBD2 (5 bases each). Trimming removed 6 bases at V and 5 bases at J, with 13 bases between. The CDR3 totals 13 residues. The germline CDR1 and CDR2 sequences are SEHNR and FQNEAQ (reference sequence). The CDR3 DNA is TGTGCCAGCAGTCAGGGACCCGGGGAGACCCAGTACTTC. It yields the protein CASSQGPGETQYF.

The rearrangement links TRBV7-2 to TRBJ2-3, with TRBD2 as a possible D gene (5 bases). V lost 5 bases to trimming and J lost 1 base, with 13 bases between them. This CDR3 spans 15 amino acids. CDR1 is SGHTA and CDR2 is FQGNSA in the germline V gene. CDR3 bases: TGTGCCAGCAGCACCCCGACTACCGGCACAGATACGCAGTATTTT. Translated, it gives CASSTPTTGTDTQYF.

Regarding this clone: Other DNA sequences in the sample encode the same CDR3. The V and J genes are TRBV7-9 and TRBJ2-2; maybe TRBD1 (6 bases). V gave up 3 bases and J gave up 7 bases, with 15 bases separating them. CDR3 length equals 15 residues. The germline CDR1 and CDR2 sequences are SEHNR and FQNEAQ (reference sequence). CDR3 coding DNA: TGTGCCAGCAGCTTGATGACAGGACAAGGCGGGGAGCTGTTTTTT. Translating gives CASSLMTGQGGELFF.

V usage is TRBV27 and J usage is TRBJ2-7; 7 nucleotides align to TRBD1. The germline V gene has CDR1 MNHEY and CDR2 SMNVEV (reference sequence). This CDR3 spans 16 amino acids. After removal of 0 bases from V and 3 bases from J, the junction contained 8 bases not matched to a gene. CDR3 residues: CASSLSTRQGHYEQYF. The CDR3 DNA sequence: TGTGCCAGCAGTTTATCGACCAGACAGGGCCACTACGAGCAGTACTTC.

The DNA of the CDR3 is TGTGCCAGCAGCTTGGCGTTTGCCAAAAACATTCAGTACTTC. This encodes CASSLAFAKNIQYF. The chain uses TRBV5-4 and TRBJ2-4; D gene unclear. Between the trimmed V and J ends, which lost 0 bases and 1 base, there was a span of 5 bases. This CDR3 comprises 14 residues. CDR1 SGHNT and CDR2 YYREEE come from the germline V gene (reference sequence).

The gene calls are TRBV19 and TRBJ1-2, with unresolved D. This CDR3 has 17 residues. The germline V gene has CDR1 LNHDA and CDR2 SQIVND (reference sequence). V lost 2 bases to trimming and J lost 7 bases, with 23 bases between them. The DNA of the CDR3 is TGTGCCAGTAGTATATGGGCCCCGACCGGCAGAGAGGGTGGCTACACCTTC. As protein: CASSIWAPTGREGGYTF.

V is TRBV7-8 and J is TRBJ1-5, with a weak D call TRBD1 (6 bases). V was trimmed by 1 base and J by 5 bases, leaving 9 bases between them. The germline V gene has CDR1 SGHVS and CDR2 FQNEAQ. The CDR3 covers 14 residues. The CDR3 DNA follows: TGTGCCAGCAGCTTAGAAGGGGGATATCAGCCCCAGCATTTT. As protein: CASSLEGGYQPQHF.